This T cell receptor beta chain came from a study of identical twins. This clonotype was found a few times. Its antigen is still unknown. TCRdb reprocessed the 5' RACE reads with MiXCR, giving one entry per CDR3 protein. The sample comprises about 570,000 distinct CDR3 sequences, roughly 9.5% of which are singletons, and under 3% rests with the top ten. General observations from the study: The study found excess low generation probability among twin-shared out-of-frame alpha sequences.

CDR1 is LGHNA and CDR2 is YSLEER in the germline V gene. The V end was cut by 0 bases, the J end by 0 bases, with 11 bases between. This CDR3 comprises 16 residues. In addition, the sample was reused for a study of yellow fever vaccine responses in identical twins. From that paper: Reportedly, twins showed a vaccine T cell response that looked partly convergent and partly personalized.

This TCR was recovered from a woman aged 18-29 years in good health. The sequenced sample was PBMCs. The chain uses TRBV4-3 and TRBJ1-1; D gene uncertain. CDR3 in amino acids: CASSQDAGRMNTEAFF. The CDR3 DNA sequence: TGCGCCAGCAGCCAAGATGCAGGTAGGATGAACACTGAAGCTTTCTTT.